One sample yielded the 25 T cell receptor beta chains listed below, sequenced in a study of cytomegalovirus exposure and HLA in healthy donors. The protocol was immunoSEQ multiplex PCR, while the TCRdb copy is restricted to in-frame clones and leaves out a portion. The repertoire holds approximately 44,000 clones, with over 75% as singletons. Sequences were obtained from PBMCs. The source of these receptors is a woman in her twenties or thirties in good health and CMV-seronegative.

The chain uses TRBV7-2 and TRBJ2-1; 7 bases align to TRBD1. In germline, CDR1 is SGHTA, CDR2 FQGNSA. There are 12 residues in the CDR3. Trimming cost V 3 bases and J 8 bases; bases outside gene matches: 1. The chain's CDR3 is CASSLTGYEQFF. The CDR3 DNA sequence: TGTGCCAGCAGCTTGACAGGGTATGAGCAGTTCTTC.

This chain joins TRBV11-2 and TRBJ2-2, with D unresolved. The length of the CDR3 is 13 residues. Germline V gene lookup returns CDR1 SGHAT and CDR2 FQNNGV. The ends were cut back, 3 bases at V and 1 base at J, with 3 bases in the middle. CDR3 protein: CASSFMNTGELFF. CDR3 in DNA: TGTGCCAGCAGCTTCATGAACACCGGGGAGCTGTTTTTT.

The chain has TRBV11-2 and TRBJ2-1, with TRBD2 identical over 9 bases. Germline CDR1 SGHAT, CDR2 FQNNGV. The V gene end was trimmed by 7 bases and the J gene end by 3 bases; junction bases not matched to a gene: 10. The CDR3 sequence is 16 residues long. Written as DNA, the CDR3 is TGTGCCAGCACCACTTTTGGCGGGAGGGACTACAATGAGCAGTTCTTC. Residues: CASTTFGGRDYNEQFF.

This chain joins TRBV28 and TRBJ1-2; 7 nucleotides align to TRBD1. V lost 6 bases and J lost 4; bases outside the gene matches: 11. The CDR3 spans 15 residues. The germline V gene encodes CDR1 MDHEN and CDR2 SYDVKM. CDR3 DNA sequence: TGTGCCAGCAGGGGGACAGACCCGGGATCCTATGGCTACACCTTC. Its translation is CASRGTDPGSYGYTF.

In DNA form, the CDR3 reads TGTGCCAGCAGCACTAGGACCGATCAGCCCCAGCATTTT. Translating it yields CASSTRTDQPQHF. This sequence joins TRBV7-2 and TRBJ1-5, with D unclear. V dropped 5 bases and J dropped 5 bases, with 10 bases sitting between them. CDR3 length equals 13 residues. Germline CDR1 is SGHTA and CDR2 is FQGNSA.

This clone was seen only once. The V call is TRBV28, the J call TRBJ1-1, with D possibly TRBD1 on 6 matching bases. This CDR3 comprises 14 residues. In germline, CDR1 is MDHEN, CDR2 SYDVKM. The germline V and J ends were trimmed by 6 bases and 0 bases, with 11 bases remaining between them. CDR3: CASRWTAMNTEAFF. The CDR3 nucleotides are TGTGCCAGCAGATGGACAGCCATGAACACTGAAGCTTTCTTT. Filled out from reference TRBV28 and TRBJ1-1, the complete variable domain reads DVKVTQSSRYLVKRTGEKVFLECVQDMDHENMFWYRQDPGLGLRLIYFSYDVKMKEKGDIPEGYSVSREKKERFSLILESASTNQTSMYLCASRWTAMNTEAFFGQGTRLTVV.

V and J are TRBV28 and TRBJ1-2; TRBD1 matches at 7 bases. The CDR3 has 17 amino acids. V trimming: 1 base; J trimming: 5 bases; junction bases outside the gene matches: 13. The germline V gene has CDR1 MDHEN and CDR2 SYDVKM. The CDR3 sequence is CASSLLGSTGRTYGYTF. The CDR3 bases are TGTGCCAGCAGTTTATTAGGCTCGACAGGGCGGACTTATGGCTACACCTTC.

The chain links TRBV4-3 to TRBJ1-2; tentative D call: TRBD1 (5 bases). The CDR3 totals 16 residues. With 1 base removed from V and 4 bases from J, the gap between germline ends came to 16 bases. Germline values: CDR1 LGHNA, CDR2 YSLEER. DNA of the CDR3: TGCGCCAGCAGCCAAGTCGGGGGACTGGCAGGCTATGGCTACACCTTC. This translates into CASSQVGGLAGYGYTF.

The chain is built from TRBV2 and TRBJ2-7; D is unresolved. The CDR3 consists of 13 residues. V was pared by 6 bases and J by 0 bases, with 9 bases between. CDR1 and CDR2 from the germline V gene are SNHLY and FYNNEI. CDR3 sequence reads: CASRGLSSYEQYF. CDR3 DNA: TGTGCCAGCAGGGGCCTCAGCTCCTACGAGCAGTACTTC.

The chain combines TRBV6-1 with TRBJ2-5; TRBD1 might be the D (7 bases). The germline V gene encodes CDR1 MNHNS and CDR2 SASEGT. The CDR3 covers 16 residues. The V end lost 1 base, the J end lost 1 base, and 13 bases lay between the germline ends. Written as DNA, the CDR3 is TGTGCCAGCAGTGAAGTAGGCAGGGGGGCCCAAGAGACCCAGTACTTC. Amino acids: CASSEVGRGAQETQYF.

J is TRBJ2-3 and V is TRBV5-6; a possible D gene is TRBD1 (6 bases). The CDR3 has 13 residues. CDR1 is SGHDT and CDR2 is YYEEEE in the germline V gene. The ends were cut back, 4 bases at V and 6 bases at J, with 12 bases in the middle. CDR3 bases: TGTGCCAGCAGCCAGGGGCGTTTGGATACGCAGTATTTT. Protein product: CASSQGRLDTQYF.

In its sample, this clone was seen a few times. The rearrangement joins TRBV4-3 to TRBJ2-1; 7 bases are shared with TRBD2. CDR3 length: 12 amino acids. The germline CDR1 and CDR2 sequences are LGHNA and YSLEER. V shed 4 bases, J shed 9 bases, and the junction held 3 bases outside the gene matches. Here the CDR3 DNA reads TGCGCCAGCAGCCGGGGAGGGTTTGAGCAGTTCTTC. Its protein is CASSRGGFEQFF.

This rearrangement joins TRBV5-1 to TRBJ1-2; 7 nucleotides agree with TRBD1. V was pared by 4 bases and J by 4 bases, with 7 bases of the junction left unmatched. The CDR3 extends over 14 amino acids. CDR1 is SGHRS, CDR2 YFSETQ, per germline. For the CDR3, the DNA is TGCGCCAGCAGCACAGGGGCGCGGGGCTATGGCTACACCTTC. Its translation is CASSTGARGYGYTF.

CDR3 DNA: TGTGCCAGTAGTATAACGGGACTCCCCTCCTACGAGCAGTACTTC. Translated: CASSITGLPSYEQYF. The rearrangement joins TRBV19 to TRBJ2-7, with D tentatively TRBD2 (6 bases). This CDR3 contains 15 residues. Per the germline V gene, CDR1 is LNHDA and CDR2 is SQIVND (reference sequence). Trimming cost V 2 bases and J 0 bases, with 11 bases left between them.

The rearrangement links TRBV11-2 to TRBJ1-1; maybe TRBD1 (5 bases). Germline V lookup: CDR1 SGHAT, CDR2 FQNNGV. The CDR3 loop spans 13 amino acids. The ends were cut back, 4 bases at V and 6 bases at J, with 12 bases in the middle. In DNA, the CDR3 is TGTGCCAGCAGCTCCCGACGGGGGGCTGAAGCTTTCTTT. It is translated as CASSSRRGAEAFF.

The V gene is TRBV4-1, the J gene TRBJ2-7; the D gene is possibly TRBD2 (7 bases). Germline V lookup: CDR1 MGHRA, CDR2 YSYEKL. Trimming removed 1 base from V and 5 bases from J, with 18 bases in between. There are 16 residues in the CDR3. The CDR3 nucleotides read TGCGCCAGCAGCCAAGTTTGGGGGGCGGGAGCCCACGAGCAGTACTTC. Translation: CASSQVWGAGAHEQYF.

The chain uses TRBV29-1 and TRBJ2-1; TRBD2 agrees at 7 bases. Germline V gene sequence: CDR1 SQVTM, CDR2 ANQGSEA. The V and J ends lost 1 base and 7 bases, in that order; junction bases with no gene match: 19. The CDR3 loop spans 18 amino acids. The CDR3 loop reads CSVEGRPRLAPEGNEQFF. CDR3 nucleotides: TGCAGCGTTGAAGGCCGACCCCGACTAGCCCCCGAGGGGAATGAGCAGTTCTTC.

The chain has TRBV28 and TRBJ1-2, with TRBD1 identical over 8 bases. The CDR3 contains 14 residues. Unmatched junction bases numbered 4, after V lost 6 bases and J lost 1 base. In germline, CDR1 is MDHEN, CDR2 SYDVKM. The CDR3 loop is CASSLTGVNYGYTF. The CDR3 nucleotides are TGTGCCAGCAGCCTGACAGGGGTTAACTATGGCTACACCTTC.

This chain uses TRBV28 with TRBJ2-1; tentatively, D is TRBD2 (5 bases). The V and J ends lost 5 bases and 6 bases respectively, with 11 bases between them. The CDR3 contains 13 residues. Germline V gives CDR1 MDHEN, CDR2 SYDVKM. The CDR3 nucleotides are TGTGCCAGCAGTCTTGGGAGCGGCAATGAGCAGTTCTTC. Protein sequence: CASSLGSGNEQFF.

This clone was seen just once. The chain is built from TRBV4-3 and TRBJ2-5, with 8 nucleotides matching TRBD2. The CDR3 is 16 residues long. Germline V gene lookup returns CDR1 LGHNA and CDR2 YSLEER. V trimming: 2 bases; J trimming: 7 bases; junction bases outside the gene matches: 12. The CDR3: CASSQRDGRGFGTQYF. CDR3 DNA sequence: TGCGCCAGCAGCCAAAGGGACGGGAGGGGGTTCGGGACCCAGTACTTC.

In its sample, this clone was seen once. CDR3 loop: CASSSRQGAQWADTQYF. The CDR3 DNA reads TGTGCCAGCAGCTCACGACAGGGGGCGCAGTGGGCAGATACGCAGTATTTT. This rearrangement joins TRBV7-2 to TRBJ2-3; 10 bases agree with TRBD1. Germline loops: CDR1 SGHTA, CDR2 FQGNSA. Trimming removed 4 bases from V and 4 bases from J; junction bases left unmatched: 11. The CDR3 runs to 17 residues.

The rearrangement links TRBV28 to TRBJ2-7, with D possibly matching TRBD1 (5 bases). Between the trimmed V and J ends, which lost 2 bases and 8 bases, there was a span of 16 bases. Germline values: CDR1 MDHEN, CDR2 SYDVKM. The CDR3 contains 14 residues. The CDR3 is CASSLPPEGVQQYF. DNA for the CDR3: TGTGCCAGCAGTTTACCCCCGGAAGGGGTTCAGCAGTACTTC. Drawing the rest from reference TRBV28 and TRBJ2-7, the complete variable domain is DVKVTQSSRYLVKRTGEKVFLECVQDMDHENMFWYRQDPGLGLRLIYFSYDVKMKEKGDIPEGYSVSREKKERFSLILESASTNQTSMYLCASSLPPEGVQQYFGPGTRLTVT.

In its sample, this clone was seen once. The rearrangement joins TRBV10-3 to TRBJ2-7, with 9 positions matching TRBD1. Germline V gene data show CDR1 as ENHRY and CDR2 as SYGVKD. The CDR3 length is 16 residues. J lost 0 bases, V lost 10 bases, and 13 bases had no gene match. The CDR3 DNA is TGTGCCACCCGGGACAGGGTTTTAGAAAGCTCCTACGAGCAGTACTTC. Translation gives CATRDRVLESSYEQYF.

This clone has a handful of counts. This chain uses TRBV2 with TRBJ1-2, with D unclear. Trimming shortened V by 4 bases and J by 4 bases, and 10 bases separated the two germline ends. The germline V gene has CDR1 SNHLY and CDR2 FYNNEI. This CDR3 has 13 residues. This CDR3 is CASSAREIYGYTF. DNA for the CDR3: TGTGCCAGCAGTGCCCGGGAAATCTATGGCTACACCTTC.

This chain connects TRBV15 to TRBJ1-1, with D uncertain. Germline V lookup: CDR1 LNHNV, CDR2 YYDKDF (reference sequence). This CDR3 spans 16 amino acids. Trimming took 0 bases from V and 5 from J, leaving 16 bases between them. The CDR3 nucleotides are TGTGCCACCAGCAGAGAACAATTTATAAGAAAAACTGAAGCTTTCTTT. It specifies CATSREQFIRKTEAFF.